The 8 T cell receptor beta chains below come from one sample, sequenced in a study of blood T cell repertoires in COVID-19. Data came from immunoSEQ multiplex PCR; TCRdb stores just in-frame clones and leaves some out. This table holds about 120,000 clones, 84% found once. The sample was PBMCs or T cells enriched from blood (not recorded which). The receptors were sampled from a woman aged 30 to 39 who had recovered from COVID-19.

This clone was counted once. V usage is TRBV19 and J usage is TRBJ1-5, with D maybe TRBD1 (5 bases). The CDR3 sequence is 15 residues long. V shed 3 bases and J shed 6 bases, with 15 bases lying between them. The germline gives CDR1 LNHDA, CDR2 SQIVND (reference sequence). The CDR3 spells CASSISSQGRQPQHF. In DNA, the CDR3 is TGTGCCAGTAGTATTTCATCTCAGGGTCGTCAGCCCCAGCATTTT.

This chain connects TRBV5-1 to TRBJ2-5; D call uncertain. This CDR3 is 14 amino acids long. V lost 0 bases to trimming and J lost 4 bases, with 10 bases between them. CDR1 and CDR2 from the germline V gene are SGHRS and YFSETQ. The CDR3 spells CASSLEARRETQYF. For the CDR3, the DNA is TGCGCCAGCAGCTTGGAGGCTAGAAGAGAGACCCAGTACTTC.

The chain joins TRBV3-1 (or the pseudogene TRBV3-2) to TRBJ2-7, with 9 bases lining up with TRBD1. The germline V gene encodes CDR1 LGHDT and CDR2 YNNKEL (reference sequence). The V gene end was trimmed by 1 base and the J gene end by 7 bases; junction bases not matched to a gene: 5. The CDR3 spans 14 residues. The CDR3 is CASSQGQGEGEQYF. DNA for the CDR3: TGTGCCAGCAGCCAAGGACAGGGGGAGGGAGAGCAGTACTTC.

This clone appeared once. V is TRBV12-3 or TRBV12-4 and J is TRBJ2-7, with D unclear. The CDR3 sequence is 12 residues long. Trimming left V 5 bases short and J 3 bases short, with 8 bases between. The CDR3 protein is CASSLRLYEQYF. The DNA for the CDR3 is TGTGCCAGCAGTCTCCGACTCTACGAGCAGTACTTC.

This sequence joins TRBV6-5 and TRBJ2-7; D not certain. V was clipped by 4 bases and J by 3 bases, with 10 bases between them. Germline values: CDR1 MNHEY, CDR2 SVGAGI. This CDR3 region has 13 residues. The DNA for the CDR3 is TGTGCCAGCAGTTTACCAGGCAGCTACGAGCAGTACTTC. The encoded protein is CASSLPGSYEQYF.

This clone has a handful of counts. The genes are TRBV4-3 and TRBJ2-3; D possibly corresponds to TRBD2 (6 bases). V was clipped by 0 bases and J by 4 bases, with 17 bases between them. The CDR3 is 17 amino acids. CDR1 is LGHNA and CDR2 is YSLEER in the germline V gene. The CDR3 protein is CASSQDLGGVGADTQYF. The DNA for the CDR3 is TGCGCCAGCAGCCAAGATCTCGGGGGAGTAGGAGCAGATACGCAGTATTTT.

The chain uses TRBV2 and TRBJ2-7; D possibly corresponds to TRBD1 (6 bases). Germline V CDR1 and CDR2: SNHLY, FYNNEI. Trimming took off 1 base at V and 2 bases at J, with 9 bases between the two ends. The CDR3 length is 14 residues. The CDR3 here is CASSEDRAPYEQYF. The CDR3 nucleotides read TGTGCCAGCAGTGAAGACAGGGCCCCCTACGAGCAGTACTTC.

This clone was found once. The chain couples TRBV28 to TRBJ1-3, with 7 bases matching TRBD1. The V segment lost 8 bases and the J segment 0 bases; nucleotides outside the gene matches: 7. The CDR3 spans 15 residues. The germline CDR1 and CDR2 sequences are MDHEN and SYDVKM. The CDR3 loop is CASLQGKDSGNTIYF. CDR3 sequence (DNA): TGTGCCAGCCTACAGGGGAAAGACTCTGGAAACACCATATATTTT.